This T cell receptor beta chain is from a study of blood T cell repertoires in COVID-19. Participant ages covered roughly 18 to 90 years across about two dozen US areas. CDR3 length: 14 residues. Trimming removed 6 bases at V and 0 bases at J, with 8 bases between. CDR1 and CDR2 (germline): MDHEN, SYDVKM. Original handling: Nucleated cell counts were estimated from reference gene primer amplification. Profiling relied on immunoSEQ multiplex PCR, and the TCRdb table lists in-frame clones only, not all of them. For V, J and clone size, that table is used; D and trimming come from the DNA. The table records roughly 180,000 clones, 65% to 85% of them present only once.

The specimen sequenced was PBMCs or T cells enriched from blood (not recorded which). This sequence joins TRBV28 and TRBJ1-4; no reliable D call. The source of this sequence is a woman aged 55-70 years who had recovered from COVID-19. CDR3 loop: CASSFSPTNEKLFF. Here the CDR3 DNA reads TGTGCCAGCAGCTTCAGTCCAACTAATGAAAAACTGTTTTTT.